Each of the 16 T cell receptor beta chains below was sequenced from the same sample in a study of identical twins. TCRdb passed the 5' RACE reads through MiXCR, listing each CDR3 protein once. The sample shows about 1.7 million distinct CDR3 sequences, about 31% of them seen only once. The sequenced material came from cord blood. The receptors stem from a newborn girl in good health.

CDR3 sequence: CAIRSSLAGFYEQYF. The DNA of the CDR3 is TGTGCCATCAGATCTTCACTAGCGGGATTCTACGAGCAGTACTTC. The rearrangement uses TRBV7-2 and TRBJ2-7; 10 nucleotides align to TRBD2. The junction had 12 bases not matched to a gene; V was cut back by 10 bases and J by 3 bases. The CDR3 contains 15 residues. Germline CDR1 is SGHTA and CDR2 is FQGNSA.

V and J are TRBV20-1 and TRBJ1-6; 7 bases are shared with TRBD1. CDR3 length: 13 amino acids. The ends lost 5 bases at V and 8 bases at J; junction bases unmatched: 6. The V gene's germline CDR1 is DFQATT and CDR2 SNEGSKA (reference sequence). The CDR3 is CSAYRGIDSPLHF. DNA of the CDR3: TGCAGTGCTTACAGGGGAATAGATTCACCCCTCCACTTT.

The genes are TRBV27 and TRBJ2-1; D unresolved. Per the germline V gene, CDR1 is MNHEY and CDR2 is SMNVEV (reference sequence). The CDR3 length is 15 residues. V was cut by 3 bases and J by 10 bases, with 19 bases left in between. For the CDR3, the DNA is TGTGCCAGCAGTTTGGGTTTTGAGGTTCTCCACGAGCAGTTCTTC. It translates to CASSLGFEVLHEQFF.

J is TRBJ2-3 and V is TRBV6-5; unclear D gene. This CDR3 is 13 amino acids long. Per germline, CDR1 MNHEY and CDR2 SVGAGI. Trimming shortened V by 1 base and J by 4 bases, and 6 bases separated the two germline ends. CDR3 protein: CASSYYDSDTQYF. CDR3 nucleotide sequence: TGTGCCAGCAGTTACTATGACTCAGATACGCAGTATTTT.

In this sample, this clonotype turned up a few times. The V call is TRBV28, the J call TRBJ1-1, with D hard to call. V gave up 10 bases and J gave up 1 base, with 10 bases separating them. The germline V gene has CDR1 MDHEN and CDR2 SYDVKM. The CDR3 is 12 residues long. CDR3 coding DNA: TGTGCCACGTACCTACAGAACACTGAAGCTTTCTTT. It specifies CATYLQNTEAFF.

The CDR3 is CAIRAINTEAFF. For the CDR3, the DNA is TGTGCCATCAGGGCTATAAACACTGAAGCTTTCTTT. This rearrangement joins TRBV10-3 to TRBJ1-1, with D uncertain. CDR1 and CDR2 (germline): ENHRY, SYGVKD. This CDR3 region has 12 residues. Trimming removed 6 bases at V and 2 bases at J, with 7 bases between.

This clonotype was seen a few times. The rearrangement joins TRBV7-2 to TRBJ2-1; no clear D gene. V lost 3 bases to trimming and J lost 9 bases, with 12 bases between them. CDR3 length equals 13 residues. Germline values: CDR1 SGHTA, CDR2 FQGNSA. The CDR3 DNA is TGTGCCAGCAGCTTTCGTTCCGTCGGTGAGCAGTTCTTC. Protein sequence: CASSFRSVGEQFF.

This clonotype was detected a few times. The chain joins TRBV2 to TRBJ1-2, with no clear D. This CDR3 is 12 amino acids long. Germline loops: CDR1 SNHLY, CDR2 FYNNEI. V was pared by 8 bases and J by 2 bases, with 9 bases between. CDR3 DNA sequence: TGTGCCAGCGTCTCAACAAACTATGGCTACACCTTC. It yields the protein CASVSTNYGYTF.

This clonotype was seen only a few times. The chain has TRBV7-2 and TRBJ2-3; the D gene is possibly TRBD2 (6 bases). The CDR3 contains 15 residues. CDR1 and CDR2 from the germline V gene are SGHTA and FQGNSA. Trimming pared 2 bases from V and 0 bases from J, leaving 9 bases between. CDR3 sequence: CASSLQRVSTDTQYF. The CDR3 region has the DNA TGTGCCAGCAGCTTACAGCGGGTCAGCACAGATACGCAGTATTTT.

J is TRBJ2-1 and V is TRBV5-1; 9 bases are a match to TRBD2. Germline loops: CDR1 SGHRS, CDR2 YFSETQ. J lost 8 bases, V lost 4 bases, and 10 bases had no gene match. This CDR3 comprises 15 residues. The CDR3 sequence is CASSGVGSGSHEQFF. The DNA for the CDR3 is TGCGCCAGCAGCGGCGTGGGTAGCGGGAGCCATGAGCAGTTCTTC.

This clonotype was seen many times. V and J are TRBV7-2 and TRBJ2-7, with a possible D match to TRBD2 (7 bases). V gave up 3 bases and J gave up 0 bases, with 12 bases separating them. This CDR3 is 15 amino acids long. CDR1 and CDR2 (germline): SGHTA, FQGNSA. This chain's CDR3 is CASSFKGGSSYEQYF. As DNA, the CDR3 is TGTGCCAGCAGCTTTAAGGGGGGGAGCTCCTACGAGCAGTACTTC.

In this sample, this clonotype turned up many times. The chain employs TRBV29-1 and TRBJ2-7; D gene ambiguous. The germline gives CDR1 SQVTM, CDR2 ANQGSEA. The germline V and J ends were trimmed by 3 bases and 6 bases, with 9 bases remaining between them. CDR3 length: 11 amino acids. The CDR3 region is CSVEGFSEQYF. As DNA, the CDR3 is TGCAGCGTTGAGGGTTTCTCCGAGCAGTACTTC.

The rearrangement uses TRBV6-1 and TRBJ2-7, with 7 bases that match TRBD2. With 5 bases clipped from V and 2 bases from J, the junction kept 9 bases outside the gene matches. The CDR3 length is 15 residues. CDR1 and CDR2 (germline): MNHNS, SASEGT. For the CDR3, the DNA is TGTGCCAGCAGTACCTACAGCGGGAAAACCTACGAGCAGTACTTC. Encoded protein: CASSTYSGKTYEQYF.

This clonotype was seen repeatedly, ten times or more. The J gene is TRBJ2-1, the V gene TRBV7-2; D remains unclear. V lost 5 bases and J lost 9, with 8 bases in between. This CDR3 is 11 amino acids long. Germline V gene lookup returns CDR1 SGHTA and CDR2 FQGNSA. The CDR3 DNA reads TGTGCCAGCAGCCGACTTTTTGAGCAGTTCTTC. Amino acids: CASSRLFEQFF.

This clonotype has just a few counts. The V and J genes are TRBV5-5 and TRBJ2-7, with D perhaps TRBD1 (5 bases). CDR1 SGHKS and CDR2 YYEKEE come from the germline V gene (reference sequence). The length of the CDR3 is 15 residues. With 1 base removed from V and 0 bases from J, the gap between germline ends came to 11 bases. CDR3 nucleotide sequence: TGTGCCAGCAGCTTGTGGCCAGGGCTCTCCTACGAGCAGTACTTC. Protein: CASSLWPGLSYEQYF.

This clonotype turned up a few times. The chain couples TRBV25-1 to TRBJ2-7, with D possibly matching TRBD1 (6 bases). CDR1 is MGHDK, CDR2 SYGVNS, per germline. Trimming stripped 1 base from V and 2 bases from J, with 18 bases between. The CDR3 totals 17 residues. The CDR3 DNA reads as TGTGCCAGCAGTGAATTCAACGGTTCTACAGGGCCCTACGAGCAGTACTTC. This sequence encodes CASSEFNGSTGPYEQYF.